The TCR beta chain described here comes from a study of T cells in localized non-small cell lung cancer. Sequencing used immunoSEQ multiplex PCR; TCRdb keeps in-frame clones, though not all of them. The profile shows approximately 70,000 clones, around 81% of them singletons. This CDR3 is 15 amino acids long. V lost 0 bases and J lost 6; bases outside the gene matches: 8. Germline V gene sequence: CDR1 SQVTM, CDR2 ANQGSEA. Regarding the study as a whole: Adjacent lung had a median roughly 60 of the 100 largest tumor clones.

Points on this clone: Antigen specificity is unknown.

The rearrangement uses TRBV29-1 and TRBJ1-2, with TRBD1 matching 9 bases. This sequence originates from a man aged 40 to 69 with stage II lung adenocarcinoma. Sequenced material: PBMCs, taken before any cancer treatment. The CDR3 nucleotides read TGCAGCGTTGAAGAGATTACAGGGGGCGCCGATGGCTACACCTTC. It is translated as CSVEEITGGADGYTF.